This TCR beta chain is from a study of technical replicates of blood from a few donors. Using immunoSEQ multiplex PCR, the repertoire was profiled, and TCRdb retains in-frame clones only, with some absent. This table holds around 15,000 clones, 87% found once. Trimming cost V 1 base and J 4 bases, with 5 bases left between them. CDR3 size: 13 residues. Germline V gene lookup returns CDR1 MGHDK and CDR2 SYGVNS. Sequencing used PBMCs. The rearrangement uses TRBV25-1 and TRBJ1-3; the D is unclear. The TCR comes from a human donor in good health. CDR3 loop: CASSESGGNTIYF. In DNA, the CDR3 is TGTGCCAGCAGTGAATCGGGGGGAAACACCATATATTTT.